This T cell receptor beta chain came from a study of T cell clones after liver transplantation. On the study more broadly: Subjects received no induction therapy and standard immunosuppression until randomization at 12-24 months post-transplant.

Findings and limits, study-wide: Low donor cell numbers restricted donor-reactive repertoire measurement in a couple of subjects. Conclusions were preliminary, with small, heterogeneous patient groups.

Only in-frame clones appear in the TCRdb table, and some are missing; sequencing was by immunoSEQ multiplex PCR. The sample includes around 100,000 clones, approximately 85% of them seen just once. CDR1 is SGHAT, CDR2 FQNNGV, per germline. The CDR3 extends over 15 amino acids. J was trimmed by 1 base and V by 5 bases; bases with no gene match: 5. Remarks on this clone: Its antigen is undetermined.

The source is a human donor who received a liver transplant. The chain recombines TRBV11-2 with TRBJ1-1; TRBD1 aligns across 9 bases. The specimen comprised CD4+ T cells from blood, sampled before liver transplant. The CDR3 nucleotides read TGTGCCAGCAGCCACGGGGGACAGGGGAACACTGAAGCTTTCTTT. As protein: CASSHGGQGNTEAFF.